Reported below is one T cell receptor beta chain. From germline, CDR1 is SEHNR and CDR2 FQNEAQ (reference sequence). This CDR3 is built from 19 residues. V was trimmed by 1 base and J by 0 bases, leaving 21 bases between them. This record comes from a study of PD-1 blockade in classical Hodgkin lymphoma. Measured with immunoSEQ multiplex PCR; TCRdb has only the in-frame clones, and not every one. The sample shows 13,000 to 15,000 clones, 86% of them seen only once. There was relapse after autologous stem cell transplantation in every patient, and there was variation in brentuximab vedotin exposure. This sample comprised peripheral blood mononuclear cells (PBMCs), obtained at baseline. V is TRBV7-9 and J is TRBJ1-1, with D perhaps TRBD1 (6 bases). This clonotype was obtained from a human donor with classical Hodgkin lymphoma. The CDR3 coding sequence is TGTGCCAGCAGCTTAGTCAGGTACAGGGATAGTCCTTTGAACACTGAAGCTTTCTTT. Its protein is CASSLVRYRDSPLNTEAFF.